The 26 T cell receptor beta chains below come from one sample, sequenced in a study of sequential checkpoint blockade in melanoma. Treatment here: randomized to nivolumab then ipilimumab (arm A) or the reverse (arm B). Repertoires were generated with immunoSEQ multiplex PCR, while TCRdb's copy carries only in-frame clones and drops some. This table has tens of thousands of clones, 75% to 90% appearing once. Sequencing used CD8+ T cells sorted from blood (inferred from file names), obtained from a patient given nivolumab and ipilimumab in sequence. The receptors derive from a human donor with melanoma.

The CDR3 reads CASSIRGSRGPGYTF. CDR3 coding DNA: TGTGCCAGTAGTATAAGGGGTAGCAGGGGCCCTGGGTACACCTTC. The chain recombines TRBV19 with TRBJ1-2, with TRBD1 as a possible D gene (6 bases). Germline V gene sequence: CDR1 LNHDA, CDR2 SQIVND (reference sequence). V was shortened by 2 bases and J by 11 bases, with 21 bases between the two germline ends. This CDR3 has 15 amino acids.

The chain combines TRBV7-8 with TRBJ2-3; TRBD2 agrees at 14 bases. In germline, CDR1 is SGHVS, CDR2 FQNEAQ. The CDR3 totals 16 residues. The V gene end was trimmed by 5 bases and the J gene end by 6 bases; junction bases not matched to a gene: 7. The CDR3 sequence: CASSTGTSGSGDTQYF. The CDR3 DNA sequence: TGTGCCAGCAGCACGGGGACTAGCGGGAGTGGGGATACGCAGTATTTT.

This rearrangement joins TRBV27 to TRBJ1-2, with D possibly being TRBD1 (5 bases). With 5 bases removed from V and 4 bases from J, the gap between germline ends came to 14 bases. CDR3 length equals 14 residues. Germline V CDR1 and CDR2: MNHEY, SMNVEV (reference sequence). The CDR3 region has the DNA TGTGCCAGCAGTCTCCGCAGGGTAGGCTATGGCTACACCTTC. Its protein product is CASSLRRVGYGYTF.

The chain is built from TRBV5-5 and TRBJ1-1; tentative D call: TRBD1 (6 bases). The CDR3 has 15 amino acids. V gave up 2 bases and J gave up 2 bases, with 13 bases separating them. The V gene's germline CDR1 is SGHKS and CDR2 YYEKEE (reference sequence). CDR3 amino acids: CASSFERTANTEAFF. DNA for the CDR3: TGTGCCAGCAGCTTCGAAAGGACAGCCAACACTGAAGCTTTCTTT.

The rearrangement links TRBV5-4 to TRBJ2-7; D unresolved. The CDR3 covers 13 residues. Germline V gene data show CDR1 as SGHNT and CDR2 as YYREEE (reference sequence). V lost 4 bases to trimming and J lost 3 bases, with 11 bases between them. In DNA form, the CDR3 reads TGTGCCAGCAGCCCCAACATGGGCTACGAGCAGTACGTC. Its protein is CASSPNMGYEQYV.

This chain uses TRBV9 with TRBJ2-1; D uncertain. The CDR3 totals 12 residues. V was pared by 4 bases and J by 10 bases, with 12 bases between. Per germline, CDR1 SGDLS and CDR2 YYNGEE. The CDR3: CASSRSPIEQFF. Written as DNA, the CDR3 is TGTGCCAGCAGCAGAAGCCCTATAGAGCAGTTCTTC. The full variable domain, in which reference TRBV9 and TRBJ2-1 provide the parts outside the CDR3, is DSGVTQTPKHLITATGQRVTLRCSPRSGDLSVYWYQQSLDQGLQFLIQYYNGEERAKGNILERFSAQQFPDLHSELNLSSLELGDSALYFCASSRSPIEQFFGPGTRLTVL.

The chain joins TRBV12-5 to TRBJ2-3, with a tentative D call TRBD2 (6 bases). The V end lost 4 bases, the J end lost 2 bases, and 10 bases lay between the germline ends. Germline V gene sequence: CDR1 LGHNT, CDR2 FRNRAP. The CDR3 length is 14 residues. CDR3 nucleotide sequence: TGTGCTAGTGGTTCCGGGACTCTCACAGATACGCAGTATTTT. It codes for CASGSGTLTDTQYF.

The rearrangement joins TRBV19 to TRBJ1-1, with D tentatively TRBD1 (5 bases). The germline V gene has CDR1 LNHDA and CDR2 SQIVND (reference sequence). The CDR3 is made up of 14 amino acids. Trimming left V 3 bases short and J 2 bases short, with 10 bases between. The CDR3 nucleotides read TGTGCCAGTAGTATCAGGGCGGGAAACACTGAAGCTTTCTTT. The encoded protein is CASSIRAGNTEAFF.

The V and J genes are TRBV6-5 and TRBJ2-7; the match to TRBD2 covers 8 bases. The germline gives CDR1 MNHEY, CDR2 SVGAGI. The J segment lost 2 bases and the V segment lost 0 bases, leaving 3 bases of the junction unmatched. The CDR3 contains 15 residues. The CDR3 loop is CASSYSAGETYEQYF. CDR3 sequence (DNA): TGTGCCAGCAGTTACTCAGCGGGAGAAACCTACGAGCAGTACTTC.

This rearrangement joins TRBV7-9 to TRBJ1-1; D remains unclear. The ends were cut back, 5 bases at V and 5 bases at J, with 18 bases in the middle. CDR1 is SEHNR and CDR2 is FQNEAQ in the germline V gene (reference sequence). The CDR3 length is 15 residues. CDR3 in amino acids: CASSPPAGARTEAFF. Written as DNA, the CDR3 is TGTGCCAGCAGCCCCCCCGCGGGTGCGCGGACTGAAGCTTTCTTT.

Notes on this clone: Other DNA sequences in the sample encode the same CDR3. This sequence joins TRBV7-2 and TRBJ1-5; no clear D. The CDR3 has 15 residues. V gave up 5 bases and J gave up 0 bases, with 11 bases separating them. Germline assignment: CDR1 SGHTA and CDR2 FQGNSA. The chain's CDR3 is CASSGDPYSNQPQHF. For the CDR3, the DNA is TGTGCCAGCAGCGGAGACCCGTATAGCAATCAGCCCCAGCATTTT.

V usage is TRBV9 and J usage is TRBJ2-2; tentative D call: TRBD2 (6 bases). This CDR3 contains 19 residues. CDR1 SGDLS and CDR2 YYNGEE come from the germline V gene. The V end lost 2 bases, the J end lost 3 bases, and 23 bases lay between the germline ends. The CDR3 region is CASSVLAWPGASYTGELFF. The CDR3 DNA sequence: TGTGCCAGCAGCGTTTTGGCTTGGCCGGGAGCGAGTTACACCGGGGAGCTGTTTTTT. The whole variable domain, remainder taken from reference TRBV9 and TRBJ2-2, is DSGVTQTPKHLITATGQRVTLRCSPRSGDLSVYWYQQSLDQGLQFLIQYYNGEERAKGNILERFSAQQFPDLHSELNLSSLELGDSALYFCASSVLAWPGASYTGELFFGEGSRLTVL.

This chain joins TRBV7-9 and TRBJ2-1, with 10 bases that match TRBD2. This CDR3 is built from 15 residues. Germline-derived CDR1 and CDR2 are SEHNR and FQNEAQ (reference sequence). With 2 bases clipped from V and 9 bases from J, the junction kept 7 bases outside the gene matches. The CDR3 protein is CASSLFLAGVSEQFF. Here the CDR3 DNA reads TGTGCCAGCAGCTTATTCCTAGCGGGAGTGAGTGAGCAGTTCTTC.

This clone was seen a single time. This chain joins TRBV14 and TRBJ2-7; a possible D gene is TRBD1 (5 bases). There are 13 residues in the CDR3. The germline V gene encodes CDR1 SGHDN and CDR2 FVKESK. The ends were cut back, 1 base at V and 6 bases at J, with 10 bases in the middle. The CDR3 spells CASSQAVGAEQYF. The CDR3 DNA reads as TGTGCCAGCAGCCAAGCCGTTGGGGCCGAGCAGTACTTC. The full variable domain, with the rest looked up from reference TRBV14 and TRBJ2-7, is EAGVTQFPSHSVIEKGQTVTLRCDPISGHDNLYWYRRVMGKEIKFLLHFVKESKQDESGMPNNRFLAERTGGTYSTLKVQPAELEDSGVYFCASSQAVGAEQYFGPGTRLTVT.

The chain employs TRBV29-1 and TRBJ2-7, with 7 bases fitting TRBD2. Germline CDR1 and CDR2: SQVTM and ANQGSEA. The CDR3 contains 12 residues. The J segment lost 3 bases and the V segment lost 7 bases, leaving 6 bases of the junction unmatched. CDR3 bases: TGCAGCGCTAGCGGAGCAAACTACGAGCAGTACTTC. Its protein product is CSASGANYEQYF.

The chain's CDR3 is CASRRRTETNTEAFF. DNA of the CDR3: TGTGCCAGTAGGCGACGGACAGAGACGAACACTGAAGCTTTCTTT. V is TRBV19 and J is TRBJ1-1, with a tentative D call TRBD1 (6 bases). This CDR3 contains 15 residues. CDR1 is LNHDA, CDR2 SQIVND, per germline (reference sequence). Trimming shortened V by 6 bases and J by 1 base, and 15 bases separated the two germline ends.

This chain links TRBV5-4 with TRBJ1-2, with a possible D match to TRBD1 (5 bases). Between the trimmed V and J ends, which lost 5 bases and 0 bases, there was a span of 11 bases. The V gene's germline CDR1 is SGHNT and CDR2 YYREEE (reference sequence). The CDR3 is 14 amino acids. In DNA form, the CDR3 reads TGTGCCAGCAGGGAGGGGCGAACTAACTATGGCTACACCTTC. Protein: CASREGRTNYGYTF.

The chain recombines TRBV27 with TRBJ2-1; D is perhaps TRBD1 (6 bases). V shed 3 bases and J shed 7 bases, with 10 bases lying between them. Germline CDR1 MNHEY, CDR2 SMNVEV (reference sequence). The CDR3 has 13 amino acids. CDR3 sequence reads: CASSFGTTNEQFF. Here the CDR3 DNA reads TGTGCCAGCAGTTTCGGGACAACGAATGAGCAGTTCTTC.

The gene calls are TRBV9 and TRBJ1-1; D unresolved. Germline V gives CDR1 SGDLS, CDR2 YYNGEE. The CDR3 has 13 residues. The germline V and J ends were trimmed by 0 bases and 5 bases, with 8 bases remaining between them. CDR3 sequence: CASSVVTGTEAFF. CDR3 DNA sequence: TGTGCCAGCAGCGTAGTAACGGGAACTGAAGCTTTCTTT.

This clone was picked up a small number of times. The chain uses TRBV6-1 and TRBJ1-2; 10 bases are shared with TRBD1. The V segment lost 4 bases and the J segment 6 bases; nucleotides outside the gene matches: 11. This CDR3 comprises 16 residues. Germline-derived CDR1 and CDR2 are MNHNS and SASEGT. CDR3 DNA sequence: TGTGCCAGCAGTGGACAGGGGGCTCTCCATTTCCATGGCTACACCTTC. Translation: CASSGQGALHFHGYTF.

V is TRBV7-9 and J is TRBJ1-4; D possibly corresponds to TRBD1 (6 bases). The germline gives CDR1 SEHNR, CDR2 FQNEAQ (reference sequence). The CDR3 spans 15 residues. Trimming left V 4 bases short and J 6 bases short, with 15 bases between. The CDR3 nucleotides read TGTGCCAGCAGCTCGGACAGCACAATCGATGAAAAACTGTTTTTT. It yields the protein CASSSDSTIDEKLFF.

As DNA, the CDR3 is TGTGCCAGCAGCTCAGAAAATCAGCCCCAGCATTTT. Translation: CASSSENQPQHF. This chain uses TRBV5-4 with TRBJ1-5; D is ambiguous. The V end was cut by 3 bases, the J end by 4 bases, with 5 bases between. The V gene's germline CDR1 is SGHNT and CDR2 YYREEE (reference sequence). This CDR3 is built from 12 residues.

This clone appeared a few times. CDR3 loop: CASSLADRARDGELFF. CDR3 DNA: TGTGCCAGCAGCTTAGCCGACAGGGCTCGGGACGGGGAGCTGTTTTTT. The J gene is TRBJ2-2, the V gene TRBV7-8; TRBD1 matches 7 bases. The CDR3 totals 16 residues. CDR1 is SGHVS and CDR2 is FQNEAQ in the germline V gene. The trim removed 0 bases at V and 7 bases at J, leaving 8 bases unmatched.

With regard to this clone: In the same sample, other DNA sequences code for this CDR3. J is TRBJ2-7 and V is TRBV6-5; the match to TRBD2 covers 9 bases. Germline values: CDR1 MNHEY, CDR2 SVGAGI. CDR3 length: 13 residues. The CDR3 loop is CASSYSERGEQYV. The CDR3 DNA is TGTGCCAGCAGTTACTCGGAGCGGGGGGAGCAGTACGTT.

This rearrangement joins TRBV2 to TRBJ2-7; D perhaps matches TRBD1 (6 bases). The V gene lost 4 bases and the J gene lost 3 bases, with 10 bases spanning the gap. This CDR3 has 13 amino acids. Germline CDR1 is SNHLY and CDR2 is FYNNEI. This CDR3 reads CASSGTESYEQYV. Here the CDR3 DNA reads TGTGCCAGCAGTGGGACAGAGAGCTACGAGCAGTACGTC.

V and J are TRBV2 and TRBJ2-7, with 10 bases matching TRBD2. V was pared by 6 bases and J by 4 bases, with 6 bases of the junction left unmatched. In germline, CDR1 is SNHLY, CDR2 FYNNEI. This CDR3 is 14 amino acids long. The CDR3 nucleotides read TGTGCCAGCAGGGCTAGCGGGAGTTGGTACGAGCAGTACTTC. Translating it yields CASRASGSWYEQYF.